A selection of T cell receptor beta chains follows, all from one sample in a study of blood T cell repertoires in COVID-19. Profiling relied on immunoSEQ multiplex PCR, and the TCRdb table lists in-frame clones only, not all of them. The data show 150,000 to 200,000 clones, with about 86% seen just once and about 2.7% held by the top ten. The sample consisted of peripheral blood. These receptors originate from a human donor with acute or convalescent COVID-19. The donor label of this sample is uncertain. CDR3s include the opening cysteine and the closing phenylalanine or tryptophan. A D gene is named only where the DNA matches it firmly. Rows may omit the clone size; those that give it use once, few, many or a size class.

>TRBV5-6|TRBD1|.|TRBJ2-7
CASSYPGTGKTYEQYF
TGTGCCAGCAGCTACCCCGGGACAGGGAAAACCTACGAGCAGTACTTC
>TRBV30|TRBD2|.|TRBJ2-1
CACIGTSGFNLPYNEQFF
TGTGCCTGTATCGGGACTAGCGGATTCAATCTTCCCTACAATGAGCAGTTCTTC
>TRBV28|TRBD1|.|TRBJ2-7
CASSLDRGREQYF
TGTGCCAGCAGTTTGGACAGGGGTAGGGAGCAGTACTTC
>TRBV11-2|.|.|TRBJ2-3
CASSPRGTDTQYF
TGTGCCAGCAGCCCGCGGGGCACAGATACGCAGTATTTT
>TRBV18|.|.|TRBJ1-1
CASSPPNYERTEAFF
TGTGCCAGCTCACCACCGAATTATGAGAGAACTGAAGCTTTCTTT
>TRBV19|.|.|TRBJ1-5
CASSITGPNQPQHF
TGTGCCAGTAGTATAACAGGGCCCAATCAGCCCCAGCATTTT
>TRBV29-1|.|.|TRBJ1-2
CSAEREQDYGYTF
TGCAGCGCTGAGCGGGAACAGGACTATGGCTACACCTTC
>TRBV5-1|.|.|TRBJ1-4
CASSLSGREKLFF
TGCGCCAGCAGCTTGTCGGGTCGAGAAAAACTGTTTTTT
>TRBV6-5|.|once|TRBJ1-2
CASSYGQGNYGYTF
TGTGCCAGCAGTTACGGCCAGGGAAACTATGGCTACACCTTC
>TRBV2|.|.|TRBJ1-2
CASAVGDYGYTF
TGTGCCAGCGCCGTGGGCGACTATGGCTACACCTTC
>TRBV2|TRBD1|.|TRBJ1-5
CASRTGGVNQPQHF
TGTGCCAGCAGGACAGGGGGCGTGAATCAGCCCCAGCATTTT
>TRBV7-6|TRBD1|.|TRBJ1-2
CASSLGQGGYGYTF
TGTGCCAGCAGCTTGGGACAGGGAGGATATGGCTACACCTTC
>TRBV12-5|TRBD2|.|TRBJ2-1
CASGSTAGPPFF
TGTGCTAGTGGTTCGACAGCGGGACCACCGTTCTTC
>TRBV5-1|.|.|TRBJ2-7
CASSTSRGQLYEQYF
TGCGCCAGCAGCACCAGCCGGGGACAACTCTACGAGCAGTACTTC
>TRBV27|TRBD2|.|TRBJ2-1
CATVRAAGAYNEQFF
TGTGCCACCGTCCGGGCGGCGGGAGCCTACAATGAGCAGTTCTTC
>TRBV30|.|.|TRBJ1-2
CAWRTRADYGYTF
TGTGCCTGGAGAACGAGGGCGGACTATGGCTACACCTTC
>TRBV4-1|.|few|TRBJ1-1
CASRSTARNTEAFF
TGCGCCAGCAGAAGTACAGCCCGGAACACTGAAGCTTTCTTT